This T cell receptor beta chain is drawn from a study of blood T cell repertoires in COVID-19. The CDR3 length is 14 residues. V shed 4 bases, J shed 10 bases, and the junction held 9 bases outside the gene matches. Germline CDR1 reads KGHSH; CDR2 reads LQKENI. In the source study's methods: The authors estimated nucleated cell counts from reference gene primer amplification. The method was immunoSEQ multiplex PCR; TCRdb's version includes in-frame clones alone and lacks a portion of them. V and J calls plus clone size are reproduced from that table; the DNA served to infer D and trimming. The sample has some 180,000 clones; 80% are singletons.

This chain joins TRBV18 and TRBJ2-1; 8 positions agree with TRBD2. The receptor's source is a man aged 60 to 75 with acute or convalescent COVID-19. The sample comprised peripheral blood. CDR3 in amino acids: CASSLPGRVGEQFF. CDR3 bases: TGTGCCAGCTCACTACCCGGGAGGGTTGGGGAGCAGTTCTTC.